These 13 T cell receptor beta chains were sequenced from one sample in a study of T cells in Graves' hyperthyroidism and ophthalmopathy. RNA transcripts provided the source from which TCR beta CDR3 regions were amplified. Using the HTBI primer set, a first-round RT-PCR was run on the TCR CDR3. TCRdb reanalysed the multiplex PCR reads using MiXCR and keeps one entry per CDR3 protein. Of nearly 600,000 distinct CDR3 sequences in the sample, roughly 13% were seen once. Sequencing was carried out using blood. These receptors were taken from a woman aged 25 to 45 with Graves' hyperthyroidism that later progressed to Graves' ophthalmopathy.

The chain employs TRBV4-2 and TRBJ1-5; TRBD1 is a possible D gene (5 bases). V was pared by 0 bases and J by 5 bases, with 11 bases between. This CDR3 is 15 amino acids long. The V gene's germline CDR1 is LGHNA and CDR2 YNFKEQ. CDR3 sequence: CASSQDRQPHQPQHF. For the CDR3, the DNA is TGTGCCAGCAGCCAAGACAGACAGCCTCATCAGCCCCAGCATTTT.

This clonotype was seen more than once but under ten times. V usage is TRBV12-3 or TRBV12-4 and J usage is TRBJ1-2; D ambiguous. V was shortened by 3 bases and J by 8 bases, with 16 bases between the two germline ends. This CDR3 has 14 amino acids. The CDR3 loop reads CASSFLFRGGGYTF. The CDR3 DNA is TGTGCCAGCAGTTTCTTGTTCCGGGGAGGCGGCTACACCTTC.

This clonotype was detected many times. The chain is built from TRBV2 and TRBJ2-5, with D uncertain. The CDR3 totals 18 residues. Trimming pared 2 bases from V and 0 bases from J, leaving 19 bases between. Germline values: CDR1 SNHLY, CDR2 FYNNEI. The CDR3 bases are TGTGCCAGCAGTGAATTTTCCCAGATAAGTCCGTACCAAGAGACCCAGTACTTC. This encodes CASSEFSQISPYQETQYF.

This clonotype showed up many times. The rearrangement uses TRBV3-1 and TRBJ2-1; D might be TRBD2 (6 bases). The V gene's germline CDR1 is LGHDT and CDR2 YNNKEL (reference sequence). With 0 bases removed from V and 3 bases from J, the gap between germline ends came to 15 bases. This CDR3 has 17 amino acids. The CDR3 reads CASSQEFPGVFYNEQFF. CDR3 in DNA: TGTGCCAGCAGCCAAGAGTTCCCGGGAGTTTTCTACAATGAGCAGTTCTTC.

This clonotype was counted at least ten times. V and J are TRBV9 and TRBJ2-1; possible D gene TRBD2, 5 bases. The length of the CDR3 is 14 residues. CDR1 and CDR2 from the germline V gene are SGDLS and YYNGEE. V lost 6 bases to trimming and J lost 10 bases, with 20 bases between them. The CDR3 DNA sequence: TGTGCCAGCAACCAATGGCTAGAGGGTCGAGAGCAGTTCTTC. Translating it yields CASNQWLEGREQFF.

This clonotype has a count of ten or more. The rearrangement uses TRBV3-1 and TRBJ2-1; D is ambiguous. Germline lookup yields CDR1 LGHDT and CDR2 YNNKEL (reference sequence). The CDR3 covers 13 residues. V was trimmed by 0 bases and J by 8 bases, leaving 8 bases between them. The CDR3 loop is CASSQESKDEQFF. The CDR3 DNA reads as TGTGCCAGCAGCCAAGAGTCTAAGGATGAGCAGTTCTTC.

V usage is TRBV5-1 and J usage is TRBJ2-7, with a weak D call TRBD1 (5 bases). V gave up 4 bases and J gave up 3 bases, with 11 bases separating them. The V gene's germline CDR1 is SGHRS and CDR2 YFSETQ. The CDR3 has 13 residues. The CDR3 spells CASSPTEFYEQYF. CDR3 bases: TGCGCCAGCAGCCCGACAGAATTCTACGAGCAGTACTTC.

With regard to this clonotype: A much larger clone lies a single base off, so this may be a read error. The V call is TRBV2, the J call TRBJ2-3, with D unresolved. Germline V gene lookup returns CDR1 SNHLY and CDR2 FYNNEI. The CDR3 consists of 11 residues. The V end lost 11 bases, the J end lost 2 bases, and 8 bases lay between the germline ends. CDR3 coding DNA: TGTGCCCGCACCCCCACAGATACGCAGTATTTT. It yields the protein CARTPTDTQYF. Complete variable domain (other parts from reference TRBV2 and TRBJ2-3): EPEVTQTPSHQVTQMGQEVILRCVPISNHLYFYWYRQILGQKVEFLVSFYNNEISEKSEIFDDQFSVERPDGSNFTLKIRSTKLEDSAMYFCARTPTDTQYFGPGTRLTVL.

This clonotype was seen only a few times. The chain uses TRBV6-1 and TRBJ2-2; D call uncertain. This CDR3 has 14 amino acids. The V gene's germline CDR1 is MNHNS and CDR2 SASEGT. V lost 1 base and J lost 4, with 7 bases in between. CDR3 sequence: CASSEGWGTGELFF. Here the CDR3 DNA reads TGTGCCAGCAGTGAAGGTTGGGGCACCGGGGAGCTGTTTTTT.

The J gene is TRBJ2-1, the V gene TRBV12-3 or TRBV12-4; 12 positions match TRBD2. Trimming took 5 bases from V and 4 from J; bases not matched to a gene: 9. This CDR3 has 17 amino acids. Here the CDR3 reads CASSPPRTSGDYNEQFF. CDR3 in DNA: TGTGCCAGCAGTCCCCCCAGGACTAGCGGGGATTACAATGAGCAGTTCTTC.

This clonotype has only a few counts. The chain has TRBV6-1 and TRBJ2-5; D possibly corresponds to TRBD2 (5 bases). This CDR3 has 18 amino acids. The germline V gene encodes CDR1 MNHNS and CDR2 SASEGT. Deletions cut 2 bases from V and 0 bases from J, with 19 bases between. CDR3 sequence: CASSEWVNRGLNQETQYF. CDR3 in DNA: TGTGCCAGCAGTGAATGGGTGAACCGGGGTCTGAACCAAGAGACCCAGTACTTC.

This clonotype came up many times. The chain couples TRBV7-9 to TRBJ2-7, with TRBD1 matching 7 bases. V trimming: 11 bases; J trimming: 2 bases; junction bases outside the gene matches: 9. Germline V gene sequence: CDR1 SEHNR, CDR2 FQNEAQ (reference sequence). The CDR3 length is 13 residues. CDR3 region: CACKGDSTYEQYF. DNA of the CDR3: TGTGCCTGCAAGGGGGACAGTACCTACGAGCAGTACTTC.

V usage is TRBV30 and J usage is TRBJ1-1, with D unclear. This CDR3 is 13 amino acids long. Trimming pared 4 bases from V and 5 bases from J, leaving 14 bases between. CDR1 is GTSNPN, CDR2 SVGIG, per germline (reference sequence). CDR3 amino acids: CAWTNALPTEAFF. DNA for the CDR3: TGTGCCTGGACCAACGCCCTGCCGACTGAAGCTTTCTTT. The whole variable domain, filled in from reference TRBV30 and TRBJ1-1, reads SQTIHQWPATLVQPVGSPLSLECTVEGTSNPNLYWYRQAAGRGLQLLFYSVGIGQISSEVPQNLSASRPQDRQFILSSKKLLLSDSGFYLCAWTNALPTEAFFGQGTRLTVV.